This section outlines one TCR beta chain sequence together with its context. Data came from immunoSEQ multiplex PCR; TCRdb stores just in-frame clones and leaves some out. The sample contains roughly 500,000 clones, approximately 85% of which appear only once. The entry originates in a study of blood T cell repertoires in COVID-19. Study-wide context: Specimens from acute and convalescent COVID-19 originated in the United States, Italy and Spain. Nucleic acid was either cDNA or gDNA, and it came from T cells, B-cell-depleted T cells, or PBMCs.

The trim removed 7 bases at V and 4 bases at J, leaving 12 bases unmatched. The germline V gene encodes CDR1 MNHEY and CDR2 SVGAGI. This CDR3 region has 15 residues. The gene calls are TRBV6-5 and TRBJ1-1; TRBD1 aligns across 7 bases. This TCR derives from a human donor in a cohort sampled during active COVID-19. What was sequenced was peripheral blood. DNA for the CDR3: TGTGCCAGCAACCCGACAGGGTCTTTTGGCACTGAAGCTTTCTTT. Translation: CASNPTGSFGTEAFF.